Listed below are T cell receptor beta chains from one sample, sequenced in a study of vaccination and CD4 T cells after COVID-19. No antigen is known for these receptors. TCRdb re-analysed the PCR reads in MiXCR, keeping a single row per CDR3 protein. The sample holds some 15,000 distinct CDR3 sequences, 73% seen once. Sequencing was carried out using CD4+ T cells from blood, cultured in vitro. These receptors were obtained from a human donor who had recovered from COVID-19. Each CDR3 is given with its conserved first and last residue. A D gene is named only where the DNA matches it firmly. Only part of the rows carry a size: once, few, many, or a class if the clone is expanded.

d_gene: -; v_gene: TRBV7-2; abundance: -; j_gene: TRBJ2-7; CDR3nt: TGTGCCAGCAGCTTAAACGGGAGAGGCACCGAGCAGTACTTC; CDR3aa: CASSLNGRGTEQYF
d_gene: -; v_gene: TRBV10-3; abundance: -; j_gene: TRBJ2-7; CDR3nt: TGTGCCATCAGTGAGTCGCCCTTGGGGGCCACCTACGAGCAGTACTTC; CDR3aa: CAISESPLGATYEQYF
d_gene: -; v_gene: TRBV28; abundance: medium-sized; j_gene: TRBJ2-3; CDR3nt: TGTGCCAGCAGTTTACCCAGGGCTAAAGCTGGAGATACGCAGTATTTT; CDR3aa: CASSLPRAKAGDTQYF
d_gene: TRBD1; v_gene: TRBV6-2/TRBV6-3; abundance: -; j_gene: TRBJ1-1; CDR3nt: TGTGCCAGCAGTTCCCCCTTGGGACAGGGGGATACTGAAGCTTTCTTT; CDR3aa: CASSSPLGQGDTEAFF
d_gene: TRBD1; v_gene: TRBV10-1; abundance: -; j_gene: TRBJ1-6; CDR3nt: TGCGCCAGCCGACAGGGGCCTGGGTCACCCCTCCACTTT; CDR3aa: CASRQGPGSPLHF
d_gene: -; v_gene: TRBV9; abundance: -; j_gene: TRBJ2-1; CDR3nt: TGTGCCAGCAGCCGCGCGGACCGGAGCAGGAGCTTCTTC; CDR3aa: CASSRADRSRSFF
d_gene: -; v_gene: TRBV5-1; abundance: -; j_gene: TRBJ1-6; CDR3nt: TGCGCCAGCAGCTTGGACAGGGTTAATTCACCCCTCCACTTT; CDR3aa: CASSLDRVNSPLHF
d_gene: TRBD1; v_gene: TRBV28; abundance: -; j_gene: TRBJ2-7; CDR3nt: TGTGCCAGCAGTTTAGGGGGGACAGGGCAGCTCAACGAGCAGTACTTC; CDR3aa: CASSLGGTGQLNEQYF
d_gene: -; v_gene: TRBV6-5; abundance: -; j_gene: TRBJ2-7; CDR3nt: TGTGCCAGCAGTTACCGGTACTCCTACGAGCAGTACTTC; CDR3aa: CASSYRYSYEQYF
d_gene: -; v_gene: TRBV7-2; abundance: -; j_gene: TRBJ2-3; CDR3nt: TGTGCCAGCAGCTCTATCACAGATACGCAGTATTTT; CDR3aa: CASSSITDTQYF
d_gene: TRBD2; v_gene: TRBV20-1; abundance: -; j_gene: TRBJ2-5; CDR3nt: TGCAGTGCTGACGGGGGGGAAGTGGGAGGAGGTGGGTGGACCCAGTACTTC; CDR3aa: CSADGGEVGGGGWTQYF
d_gene: TRBD1; v_gene: TRBV6-1; abundance: -; j_gene: TRBJ1-5; CDR3nt: TGTGCCAGCAGCCAGTCGGGACAGTCCGGGCCCCAGCATTTT; CDR3aa: CASSQSGQSGPQHF
d_gene: -; v_gene: TRBV29-1; abundance: few; j_gene: TRBJ2-5; CDR3nt: TGCAGCGTCATAAGTTGGACTGCTGAGACCCAGTACTTC; CDR3aa: CSVISWTAETQYF
d_gene: -; v_gene: TRBV2; abundance: -; j_gene: TRBJ1-5; CDR3nt: TGTGCCAGCAGCGTACAGGCTGAGGGTCAGCCCCAGCATTTT; CDR3aa: CASSVQAEGQPQHF
d_gene: -; v_gene: TRBV19; abundance: -; j_gene: TRBJ2-5; CDR3nt: TGTGCCAGTAGCGACCCAGGGCACAGGCAAGAGACCCAGTACTTC; CDR3aa: CASSDPGHRQETQYF
d_gene: -; v_gene: TRBV5-3; abundance: -; j_gene: TRBJ2-5; CDR3nt: TGTGCCAGCAGTTATGCCCTCCAACAGAAACAAGAGACCCAGTACTTC; CDR3aa: CASSYALQQKQETQYF
d_gene: -; v_gene: TRBV24-1; abundance: -; j_gene: TRBJ2-3; CDR3nt: TGTGCCACCCAAGACTCCGCAGATACGCAGTATTTT; CDR3aa: CATQDSADTQYF
d_gene: TRBD2; v_gene: TRBV19; abundance: -; j_gene: TRBJ2-1; CDR3nt: TGTGCCAGTAGTAGAGCGACTAGCCCCTACAATGAGCAGTTCTTC; CDR3aa: CASSRATSPYNEQFF
d_gene: -; v_gene: TRBV7-8; abundance: -; j_gene: TRBJ1-5; CDR3nt: TGTGCCAGCAGCTTAGGAGCAGCCCCCCTGGGTCAGCCCCAGCATTTT; CDR3aa: CASSLGAAPLGQPQHF
d_gene: -; v_gene: TRBV19; abundance: -; j_gene: TRBJ1-5; CDR3nt: TGTGCCAGTAGCCCATCTAAAAGCAATAGCAATCAGCCCCAGCATTTT; CDR3aa: CASSPSKSNSNQPQHF
d_gene: -; v_gene: TRBV5-8; abundance: -; j_gene: TRBJ1-3; CDR3nt: TGTGCCAGCAGCTTGGGCTCGCGCACCATATATTTT; CDR3aa: CASSLGSRTIYF
d_gene: -; v_gene: TRBV6-2/TRBV6-3; abundance: -; j_gene: TRBJ1-1; CDR3nt: TGTGCCAGCAGCCGCCCCCGCCGGGGTGGGGGAGACACTGAAGCTTTCTTT; CDR3aa: CASSRPRRGGGDTEAFF
d_gene: -; v_gene: TRBV28; abundance: -; j_gene: TRBJ1-5; CDR3nt: TGTGCCAGCAGTTTAATCTTCAATCAGCCCCAGCATTTT; CDR3aa: CASSLIFNQPQHF
d_gene: -; v_gene: TRBV27; abundance: -; j_gene: TRBJ2-3; CDR3nt: TGTGCCAGCAGTAGCTTCACAGATACGCAGTATTTT; CDR3aa: CASSSFTDTQYF
d_gene: -; v_gene: TRBV20-1; abundance: -; j_gene: TRBJ2-3; CDR3nt: TGCAGTGCTAGAGCCCTGAGCGCATACACAGATACGCAGTATTTT; CDR3aa: CSARALSAYTDTQYF
d_gene: -; v_gene: TRBV7-9; abundance: -; j_gene: TRBJ2-1; CDR3nt: TGTGCCAGCAGCTTCTCAGGGAGCAATGAGCAGTTCTTC; CDR3aa: CASSFSGSNEQFF
d_gene: TRBD1; v_gene: TRBV28; abundance: -; j_gene: TRBJ1-1; CDR3nt: TGTGCCAGCAAGGGGACAGGGAGGACTGAAGCTTTCTTT; CDR3aa: CASKGTGRTEAFF
d_gene: -; v_gene: TRBV7-2; abundance: -; j_gene: TRBJ1-1; CDR3nt: TGTGCCAGCAGCCAATCAGAAAGAAGGGCGAACACTGAAGCTTTCTTT; CDR3aa: CASSQSERRANTEAFF
d_gene: TRBD1; v_gene: TRBV30; abundance: -; j_gene: TRBJ2-5; CDR3nt: TGTGCCTGGAGTTACGGACAGGGTTTGTCAGAGACCCAGTACTTC; CDR3aa: CAWSYGQGLSETQYF
d_gene: TRBD1; v_gene: TRBV24-1; abundance: -; j_gene: TRBJ2-7; CDR3nt: TGTGCCACCGGGACAGGGGGATCCTACGAGCAGTACTTC; CDR3aa: CATGTGGSYEQYF
d_gene: -; v_gene: TRBV20-1; abundance: -; j_gene: TRBJ1-6; CDR3nt: TGCAGTGCTCTTCTGACCGGGACTTTGGATTCACCCCTCCACTTT; CDR3aa: CSALLTGTLDSPLHF
d_gene: TRBD2; v_gene: TRBV6-1; abundance: -; j_gene: TRBJ2-3; CDR3nt: TGTGCCAGCCGACTAGCGGGAACTACTAGCACAGATACGCAGTATTTT; CDR3aa: CASRLAGTTSTDTQYF
d_gene: TRBD1; v_gene: TRBV18; abundance: -; j_gene: TRBJ1-2; CDR3nt: TGTGCCAGCTCACCTATAGGACAGGGGGCCTATGGCTACACCTTC; CDR3aa: CASSPIGQGAYGYTF
d_gene: -; v_gene: TRBV7-9; abundance: once; j_gene: TRBJ1-2; CDR3nt: TGTGCCAGCAGCCCATCCGGGAGCTATGGCTACACCTTC; CDR3aa: CASSPSGSYGYTF
d_gene: -; v_gene: TRBV18; abundance: -; j_gene: TRBJ1-2; CDR3nt: TGTGCCAGCTCACCACAGGGAGGGGACTATGGCTACACCTTC; CDR3aa: CASSPQGGDYGYTF
d_gene: TRBD1; v_gene: TRBV9; abundance: once; j_gene: TRBJ1-6; CDR3nt: TGTGCCAGCAGCGGACAGGGGGGAAATTCACCCCTCCACTTT; CDR3aa: CASSGQGGNSPLHF
d_gene: TRBD1; v_gene: TRBV2; abundance: -; j_gene: TRBJ2-7; CDR3nt: TGTGCCAGCAGTGTAGGGACAGAAGTCTACGAGCAGTACTTC; CDR3aa: CASSVGTEVYEQYF
d_gene: -; v_gene: TRBV7-2; abundance: -; j_gene: TRBJ2-7; CDR3nt: TGTGCCAGCAGTCAAGGGGCGGTTAGCTCCTACGAGCAGTACTTC; CDR3aa: CASSQGAVSSYEQYF
d_gene: -; v_gene: TRBV12-3/TRBV12-4; abundance: -; j_gene: TRBJ1-1; CDR3nt: TGTGCCAGCACTCCGGGGAGGAAAGGCCCTGAAGCTTTCTTT; CDR3aa: CASTPGRKGPEAFF
d_gene: TRBD2; v_gene: TRBV5-5; abundance: -; j_gene: TRBJ2-1; CDR3nt: TGTGCCAGCAGCTTGGTTCTAGCGGCGAACAATGAGCAGTTCTTC; CDR3aa: CASSLVLAANNEQFF
d_gene: TRBD2; v_gene: TRBV11-2; abundance: once; j_gene: TRBJ2-5; CDR3nt: TGTGCCAGCAGCCCCTACCGGGGAGGGGTCGAGACCCAGTACTTC; CDR3aa: CASSPYRGGVETQYF
d_gene: -; v_gene: TRBV6-1; abundance: -; j_gene: TRBJ1-2; CDR3nt: TGTGCCAGCAGCCGGACAGTTGGGGATGGCTACACCTTC; CDR3aa: CASSRTVGDGYTF
d_gene: -; v_gene: TRBV20-1; abundance: -; j_gene: TRBJ1-2; CDR3nt: TGCAGTGCCGAAGGGTCTCGGGGGGCCCATGGCTACACCTTC; CDR3aa: CSAEGSRGAHGYTF
d_gene: -; v_gene: TRBV12-3/TRBV12-4; abundance: -; j_gene: TRBJ2-7; CDR3nt: TGTGCCAGCACCCTCAACTACCGATACGAGCAGTACTTC; CDR3aa: CASTLNYRYEQYF
d_gene: -; v_gene: TRBV15; abundance: -; j_gene: TRBJ1-2; CDR3nt: TGTGCCACCAGCAGAGATGGTGGAGGGGACTATGGCTACACCTTC; CDR3aa: CATSRDGGGDYGYTF
d_gene: -; v_gene: TRBV24-1; abundance: few; j_gene: TRBJ2-3; CDR3nt: -; CDR3aa: CATSDLFFGGTDTQYF